Shown below are 11 T cell receptor beta chains from a single sample sequenced in a study of blood T cell repertoires in COVID-19. Sequencing used immunoSEQ multiplex PCR; TCRdb keeps in-frame clones, though not all of them. Of tens of thousands of clones in the sample, over 70% were seen once. The sequencing sample was made of peripheral blood. These receptors were collected from a man between 65 and 79 years old with COVID-19, enrolled during active disease.

The chain couples TRBV18 to TRBJ1-3; 9 nucleotides match TRBD1. The CDR3 is 15 amino acids. Losses at the gene ends were 3 bases for V and 3 bases for J; bases not matched to a gene: 3. CDR1 KGHSH and CDR2 LQKENI come from the germline V gene. CDR3 nucleotides: TGTGCCAGCTCACCTGGGACAGGGCTTGGAAACACCATATATTTT. It encodes CASSPGTGLGNTIYF.

The chain has TRBV3-1 (or the pseudogene TRBV3-2) and TRBJ1-2, with D possibly TRBD1 on 6 matching bases. With 4 bases removed from V and 4 bases from J, the gap between germline ends came to 13 bases. CDR1 and CDR2 from the germline V gene are LGHDT and YNNKEL (reference sequence). The CDR3 runs 14 residues. This CDR3 is CASSPRDTTYGYTF. CDR3 sequence (DNA): TGTGCCAGCAGCCCACGGGACACCACCTATGGCTACACCTTC.

This rearrangement joins TRBV3-1 (or the pseudogene TRBV3-2) to TRBJ2-2, with 10 bases matching TRBD2. The CDR3 totals 16 residues. V lost 3 bases to trimming and J lost 4 bases; unmatched junction nucleotides: 5. Germline values: CDR1 LGHDT, CDR2 YNNKEL (reference sequence). CDR3 sequence: CASSHFLAGVTGELFF. The DNA of the CDR3 is TGTGCCAGCAGCCACTTTCTAGCGGGAGTCACCGGGGAGCTGTTTTTT.

This clone has more than one count but fewer than ten. The chain employs TRBV11-3 and TRBJ2-7; maybe TRBD1 (6 bases). Looked up from germline, CDR1 is SGHNT and CDR2 is YENEEA. Trimming left V 5 bases short and J 7 bases short, with 21 bases between. The CDR3 loop spans 15 amino acids. The CDR3 bases are TGTGCCAGCAGCCCCCCGGCCAGGGGACCGGGGGAGCAGTACTTC. It encodes CASSPPARGPGEQYF.

The J gene is TRBJ1-6, the V gene TRBV18, with TRBD1 matching over 9 bases. The CDR3 has 15 amino acids. The V gene's germline CDR1 is KGHSH and CDR2 LQKENI. V lost 5 bases and J lost 7; bases outside the gene matches: 6. The chain's CDR3 is CASSVSGQGNSPLHF. DNA of the CDR3: TGTGCCAGCTCAGTATCGGGACAGGGAAATTCACCCCTCCACTTT.

The V and J genes are TRBV5-1 and TRBJ2-1; no definite D call. The germline V gene has CDR1 SGHRS and CDR2 YFSETQ. This CDR3 spans 15 amino acids. With 5 bases removed from V and 7 bases from J, the gap between germline ends came to 19 bases. CDR3 protein: CASRKETPMKNEQFF. The CDR3 DNA reads TGCGCCAGCAGGAAGGAGACTCCAATGAAGAATGAGCAGTTCTTC.

This clone has just a few counts. V is TRBV6-5 and J is TRBJ2-7; 8 nucleotides align to TRBD1. Germline values: CDR1 MNHEY, CDR2 SVGAGI. V dropped 6 bases and J dropped 2; count of bases not matched to a gene: 0. The CDR3 runs 12 residues. CDR3 sequence: CASRDRAYEQYF. CDR3 sequence (DNA): TGTGCCAGCAGGGACAGGGCCTACGAGCAGTACTTC.

V usage is TRBV6-5 and J usage is TRBJ1-5; D is perhaps TRBD1 (5 bases). The CDR3 runs to 13 residues. Trimming took 6 bases from V and 4 from J, leaving 10 bases between them. Germline V gene data show CDR1 as MNHEY and CDR2 as SVGAGI. The CDR3 DNA sequence: TGTGCCAGCAGCTTAACAGGAAATCAGCCCCAGCATTTT. Translation gives CASSLTGNQPQHF.

The chain links TRBV18 to TRBJ1-4; a weak D match, TRBD1 (5 bases). V was pared by 3 bases and J by 14 bases, with 13 bases between. This CDR3 comprises 12 residues. CDR1 and CDR2 (germline): KGHSH, LQKENI. The CDR3 sequence is CASSPQGDRLFF. CDR3 nucleotide sequence: TGTGCCAGCTCACCGCAGGGCGACCGGCTGTTTTTT.

The chain links TRBV7-2 to TRBJ2-7, with 7 bases lining up with TRBD2. Per germline, CDR1 SGHTA and CDR2 FQGNSA. The CDR3 extends over 14 amino acids. V shed 9 bases and J 0 bases; nucleotides not matched to a gene: 8. This CDR3 is CASGSSGSSYEQYF. The CDR3 DNA sequence: TGTGCCAGTGGATCTAGCGGTTCCTCCTACGAGCAGTACTTC. Looking up the rest from reference TRBV7-2 and TRBJ2-7 gives the full variable domain: GAGVSQSPSNKVTEKGKDVELRCDPISGHTALYWYRQSLGQGLEFLIYFQGNSAPDKSGLPSDRFSAERTGGSVSTLTIQRTQQEDSAVYLCASGSSGSSYEQYFGPGTRLTVT.

This clone appeared a single time. The genes are TRBV19 and TRBJ2-7; TRBD1 aligns across 10 bases. Germline CDR1 is LNHDA and CDR2 is SQIVND (reference sequence). With 9 bases clipped from V and 6 bases from J, the junction kept 11 bases outside the gene matches. This CDR3 is 14 amino acids long. CDR3 coding DNA: TGTGCCAGCAGGGACAGGGGAGGCACCGTCGAGCAGTACTTC. Its translation: CASRDRGGTVEQYF.